One TCR beta chain is described in this entry. The data were obtained in a study of long-term antiretroviral therapy in people with HIV. It was version v3.0 of the immunoSEQ assay that was run at survey level. Sequencing of each sample targeted 40,000-50,000 T-cell genomes. Only in-frame clones appear in the TCRdb table, and some are missing; sequencing was by immunoSEQ multiplex PCR. The top ten hold 2.5% to 3% of the sample, which has about 50,000 clones, around 80% seen once. The CDR3 runs 15 residues. From germline, CDR1 is MRHNA and CDR2 SNTAGT. J gave up 6 bases and V 3 bases, and 8 bases lay outside the gene matches.

The starting material was unsorted PBMCs, obtained 0.8 years after starting antiretroviral therapy. The receptor was isolated from a woman aged 18-29 years with HIV. V gene TRBV6-4 combines with J gene TRBJ2-1; the match to TRBD2 covers 7 bases. The CDR3 here is CASSEGGGSSNEQFF. DNA of the CDR3: TGTGCCAGCAGTGAGGGTGGCGGGAGTAGCAATGAGCAGTTCTTC.